This T cell receptor (beta chain) derives from a study of response to subunit inactivated influenza vaccine. TCRdb reprocessed the RT-PCR reads with MiXCR, giving one entry per CDR3 protein. The sample lists about 650,000 distinct CDR3 sequences; less than 20% were seen once. The CDR3 is made up of 15 amino acids. Germline-derived CDR1 and CDR2 are MNHNS and SASEGT. The V and J ends lost 7 bases and 4 bases respectively, with 14 bases between them. Study-level findings and limits: It was suggested by the authors that few new T cells are recruited by each seasonal influenza vaccination.

Note on this clonotype: Antigen specificity is unknown.

This material consisted of PBMCs from blood, taken 11 to 12 days after vaccination. The clonotype comes from a man aged 45-65 years who received an inactivated influenza vaccine. J is TRBJ2-6 and V is TRBV6-1; tentatively, D is TRBD1 (5 bases). CDR3 protein: CASNLQGGGANVLTF. The DNA for the CDR3 is TGTGCCAGCAACCTCCAGGGTGGCGGGGCCAACGTCCTGACTTTC.